Sequencing of this T cell receptor beta chain was carried out in a study of CD8 T cells in ankylosing spondylitis. General study results and limits: Apparently characteristic of ankylosing spondylitis blood was a TCR beta motif (under ten highly homologous variants).

For this clonotype: Its target is unknown.

The germline gives CDR1 MNHEY, CDR2 SVGAGI. The CDR3 is 15 amino acids. The J segment lost 3 bases and the V segment lost 4 bases, leaving 6 bases of the junction unmatched. In TCRdb, the 5' RACE reads were re-called with MiXCR into one record per CDR3 protein. The sample has some 450,000 distinct CDR3 sequences; approximately 17% are singletons. The specimen sequenced was blood, either unsorted or a sorted T cell fraction (not recorded which). The rearrangement joins TRBV6-5 to TRBJ2-7; 10 nucleotides align to TRBD2. The receptor was derived from a male donor with ankylosing spondylitis. In DNA form, the CDR3 reads TGTGCCAGCAGTTCTAAAGCGGGGGGGCACTACGAGCAGTACTTC. This codes for CASSSKAGGHYEQYF.